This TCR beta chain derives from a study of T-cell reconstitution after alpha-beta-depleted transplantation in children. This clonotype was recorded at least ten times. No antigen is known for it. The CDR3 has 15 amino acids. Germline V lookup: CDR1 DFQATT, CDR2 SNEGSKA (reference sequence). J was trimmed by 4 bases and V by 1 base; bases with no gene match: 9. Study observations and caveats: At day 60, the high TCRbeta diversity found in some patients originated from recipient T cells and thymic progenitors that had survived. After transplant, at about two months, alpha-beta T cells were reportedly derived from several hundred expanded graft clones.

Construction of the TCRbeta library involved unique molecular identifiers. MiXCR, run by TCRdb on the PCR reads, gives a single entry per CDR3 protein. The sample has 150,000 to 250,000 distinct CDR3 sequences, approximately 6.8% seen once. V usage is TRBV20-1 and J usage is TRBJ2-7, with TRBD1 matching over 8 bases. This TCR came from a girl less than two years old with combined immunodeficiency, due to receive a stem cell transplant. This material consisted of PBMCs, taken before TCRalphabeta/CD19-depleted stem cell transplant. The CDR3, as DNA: TGCAGTGCTAGAGGACAGGGGTCCATCGGGTACGAGCAGTACTTC. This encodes CSARGQGSIGYEQYF.